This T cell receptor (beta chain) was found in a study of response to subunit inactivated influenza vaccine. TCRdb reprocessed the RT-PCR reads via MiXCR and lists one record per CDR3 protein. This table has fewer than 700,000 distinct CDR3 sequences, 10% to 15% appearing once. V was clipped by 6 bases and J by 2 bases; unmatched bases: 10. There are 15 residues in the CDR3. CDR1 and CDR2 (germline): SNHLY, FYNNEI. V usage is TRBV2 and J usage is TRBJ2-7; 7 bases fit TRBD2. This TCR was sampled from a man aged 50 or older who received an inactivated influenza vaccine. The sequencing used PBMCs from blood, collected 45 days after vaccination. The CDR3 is CASRPLGGVTYEQYF. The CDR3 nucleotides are TGTGCCAGCAGACCCCTGGGGGGGGTGACCTACGAGCAGTACTTC.